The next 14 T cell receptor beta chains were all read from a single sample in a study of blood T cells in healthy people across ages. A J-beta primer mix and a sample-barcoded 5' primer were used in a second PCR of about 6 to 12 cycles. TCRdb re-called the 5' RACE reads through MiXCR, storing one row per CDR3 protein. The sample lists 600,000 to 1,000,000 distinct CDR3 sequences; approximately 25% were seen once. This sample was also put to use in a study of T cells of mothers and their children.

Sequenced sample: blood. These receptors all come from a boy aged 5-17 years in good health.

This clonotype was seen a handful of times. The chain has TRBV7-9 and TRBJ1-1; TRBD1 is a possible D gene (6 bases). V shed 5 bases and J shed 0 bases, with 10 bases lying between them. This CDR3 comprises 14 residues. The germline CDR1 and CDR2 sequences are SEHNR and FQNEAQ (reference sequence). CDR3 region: CASSQTGMNTEAFF. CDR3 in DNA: TGTGCCAGCAGCCAGACAGGAATGAACACTGAAGCTTTCTTT. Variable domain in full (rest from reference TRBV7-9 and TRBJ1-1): DTGVSQNPRHKITKRGQNVTFRCDPISEHNRLYWYRQTLGQGPEFLTYFQNEAQLEKSRLLSDRFSAERPKGSFSTLEIQRTEQGDSAMYLCASSQTGMNTEAFFGQGTRLTVV.

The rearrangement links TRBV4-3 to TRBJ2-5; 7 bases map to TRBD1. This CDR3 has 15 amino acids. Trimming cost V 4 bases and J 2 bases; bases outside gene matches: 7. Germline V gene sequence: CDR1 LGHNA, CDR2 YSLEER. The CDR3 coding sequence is TGCGCCAGCAGCCGATCGAGGGACAGTCAAGAGACCCAGTACTTC. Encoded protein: CASSRSRDSQETQYF.

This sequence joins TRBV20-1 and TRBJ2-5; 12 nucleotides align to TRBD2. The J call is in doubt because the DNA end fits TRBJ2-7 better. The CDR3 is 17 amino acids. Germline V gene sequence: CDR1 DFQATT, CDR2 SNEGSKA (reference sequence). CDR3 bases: TGCAGTGCTAGGGAATACAAGACTAGCGGGAGTATCGGCGAGCAGTACTTC. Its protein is CSAREYKTSGSIGEQYF.

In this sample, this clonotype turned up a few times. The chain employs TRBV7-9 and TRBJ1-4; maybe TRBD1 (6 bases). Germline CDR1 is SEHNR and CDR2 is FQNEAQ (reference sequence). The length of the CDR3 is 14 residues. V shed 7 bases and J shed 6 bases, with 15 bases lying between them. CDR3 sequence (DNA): TGTGCCAGCACCACAGGGTTGCCACATGAAAAACTGTTTTTT. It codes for CASTTGLPHEKLFF.

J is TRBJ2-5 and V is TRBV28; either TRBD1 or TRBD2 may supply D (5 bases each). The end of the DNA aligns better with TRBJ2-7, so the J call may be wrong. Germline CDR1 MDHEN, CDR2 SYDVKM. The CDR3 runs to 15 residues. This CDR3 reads CASSLFGTVLYEQYF. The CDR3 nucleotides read TGTGCCAGCAGTTTATTCGGGACGGTCCTCTACGAGCAGTACTTC.

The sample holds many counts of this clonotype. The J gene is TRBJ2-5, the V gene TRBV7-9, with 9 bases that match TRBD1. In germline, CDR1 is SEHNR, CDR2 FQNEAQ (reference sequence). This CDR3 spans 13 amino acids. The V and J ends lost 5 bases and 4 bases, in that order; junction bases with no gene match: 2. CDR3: CASSATGGETQYF. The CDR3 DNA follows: TGTGCCAGCAGCGCGACAGGGGGAGAGACCCAGTACTTC.

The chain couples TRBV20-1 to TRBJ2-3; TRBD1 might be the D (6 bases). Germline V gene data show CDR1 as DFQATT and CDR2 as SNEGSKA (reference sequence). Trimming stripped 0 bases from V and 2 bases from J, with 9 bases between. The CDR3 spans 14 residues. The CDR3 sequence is CSARERTDTDTQYF. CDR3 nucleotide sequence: TGCAGTGCTAGAGAGAGGACAGACACAGATACGCAGTATTTT.

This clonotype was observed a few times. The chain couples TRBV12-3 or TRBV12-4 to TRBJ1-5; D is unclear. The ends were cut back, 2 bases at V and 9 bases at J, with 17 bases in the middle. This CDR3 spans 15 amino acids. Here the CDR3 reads CASSLMGVVGPPQHF. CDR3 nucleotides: TGTGCCAGCAGTTTAATGGGTGTGGTAGGTCCGCCCCAGCATTTT.

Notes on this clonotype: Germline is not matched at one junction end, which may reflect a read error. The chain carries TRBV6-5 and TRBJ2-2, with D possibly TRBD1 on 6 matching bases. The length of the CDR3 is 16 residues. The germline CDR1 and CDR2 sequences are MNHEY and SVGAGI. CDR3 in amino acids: CAGSYYFTGYTGELFF. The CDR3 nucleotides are TGTGCCGGCAGTTACTACTTTACAGGGTATACCGGGGAGCTGTTTTTT.

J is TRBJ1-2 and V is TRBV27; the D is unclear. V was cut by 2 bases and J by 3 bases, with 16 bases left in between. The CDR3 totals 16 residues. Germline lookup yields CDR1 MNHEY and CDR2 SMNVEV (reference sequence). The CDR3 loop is CASSLVNGEGHYGYTF. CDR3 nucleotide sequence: TGTGCCAGCAGTTTAGTCAACGGGGAGGGCCACTATGGCTACACCTTC.

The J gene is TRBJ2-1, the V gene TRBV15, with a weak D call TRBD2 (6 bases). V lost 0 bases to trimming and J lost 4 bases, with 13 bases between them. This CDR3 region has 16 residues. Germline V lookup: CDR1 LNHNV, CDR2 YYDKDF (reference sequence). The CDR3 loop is CATSREDKAGYNEQFF. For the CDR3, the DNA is TGTGCCACCAGCAGAGAAGACAAAGCGGGTTACAATGAGCAGTTCTTC.

For the CDR3, the DNA is TGTGCCAGCAGCGCGGGACAGGGTGGGGAGCAGCCCCAGCATTTT. Amino acid sequence: CASSAGQGGEQPQHF. The chain employs TRBV9 and TRBJ1-5; 9 bases fit TRBD1. CDR1 SGDLS and CDR2 YYNGEE come from the germline V gene. Germline trimming cut 3 bases from V and 7 bases from J; bases unmatched to any gene: 8. CDR3 length: 15 amino acids.

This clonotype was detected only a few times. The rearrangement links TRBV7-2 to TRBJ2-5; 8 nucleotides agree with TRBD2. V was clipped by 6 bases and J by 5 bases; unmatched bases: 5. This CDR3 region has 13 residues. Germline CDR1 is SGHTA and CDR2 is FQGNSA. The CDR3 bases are TGTGCCAGCAGAGCGGGAGTAAGGGAGACCCAGTACTTC. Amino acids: CASRAGVRETQYF.

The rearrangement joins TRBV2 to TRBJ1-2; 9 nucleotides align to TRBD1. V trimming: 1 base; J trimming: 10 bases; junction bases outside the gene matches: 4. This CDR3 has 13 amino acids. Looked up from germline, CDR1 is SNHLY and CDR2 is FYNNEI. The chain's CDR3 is CASSEGTGALYTF. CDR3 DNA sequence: TGTGCCAGCAGTGAAGGGACAGGGGCTCTCTACACCTTC.